The 30 T cell receptor beta chains listed next were all sequenced from one sample in a study of T cells expressing NK-cell markers. TCRdb re-called the 5' RACE reads and catalogs CDR3 proteins one per entry, DNA excluded. Listed are around 260,000 distinct CDR3 sequences; around 4% falls within the top ten. Material for sequencing was blood T cells: a sorted CD56 or NKG2C T cell subset, CD4+ or CD8+ T cells, or bulk PBMC T cells (not recorded which). The receptors here all came from a woman between 18 and 69 years old in good health.

V and J are TRBV12-3 or TRBV12-4 and TRBJ2-7; as DNA is missing, the TRBD1 call by TCRdb cannot be tested. This CDR3 comprises 15 residues. The CDR3 loop is CASSTGGARPYEQYF.

This chain connects TRBV28 to TRBJ2-7; TCRdb names TRBD2, which stays unverified in the absence of DNA. CDR1 is MDHEN, CDR2 SYDVKM, per germline. The CDR3 consists of 15 residues. CDR3 loop: CASTLGDSSSYEQYF. Based on the CDR3 plus reference TRBV28 and TRBJ2-7, the full variable domain is DVKVTQSSRYLVKRTGEKVFLECVQDMDHENMFWYRQDPGLGLRLIYFSYDVKMKEKGDIPEGYSVSREKKERFSLILESASTNQTSMYLCASTLGDSSSYEQYFGPGTRLTVT.

V and J are TRBV12-3 or TRBV12-4 and TRBJ2-2. The CDR3 spans 13 residues. CDR3 amino acids: CASSLRGTGELFF.

This sequence joins TRBV12-3 or TRBV12-4 and TRBJ2-4; TCRdb proposes TRBD1, but this gene call is untestable without DNA. The CDR3 loop spans 16 amino acids. The chain's CDR3 is CASSSLRDRKKNIQYF.

CDR3 sequence: CSARDGRGDGELFF. This chain connects TRBV20-1 to TRBJ2-2; as DNA is missing, the TRBD1 call by TCRdb cannot be tested. Germline lookup yields CDR1 DFQATT and CDR2 SNEGSKA (reference sequence). The CDR3 extends over 14 amino acids.

CDR3 loop: CASSLGLGDTQYF. This chain uses TRBV7-2 with TRBJ2-3. CDR1 and CDR2 (germline): SGHTA, FQGNSA. The CDR3 consists of 13 residues.

The V gene is TRBV5-1, the J gene TRBJ1-3; with no DNA, the TCRdb D assignment of TRBD1 cannot be verified. Germline lookup yields CDR1 SGHRS and CDR2 YFSETQ. CDR3 length: 14 amino acids. CDR3 loop: CASSAGTGGNTIYF.

This chain joins TRBV7-2 and TRBJ2-2. The germline V gene encodes CDR1 SGHTA and CDR2 FQGNSA. This CDR3 region has 15 residues. The CDR3 spells CASSLAPGGTGELFF.

The chain is built from TRBV20-1 and TRBJ1-2. The germline V gene has CDR1 DFQATT and CDR2 SNEGSKA (reference sequence). The CDR3 covers 13 residues. CDR3 sequence: CSAPPVTNYGYTF.

This chain connects TRBV10-3 to TRBJ2-1; there is no DNA to check the TCRdb D call of TRBD2. The CDR3 has 14 residues. CDR1 is ENHRY, CDR2 SYGVKD, per germline. CDR3 sequence reads: CATGASGRRDEQFF.

The chain links TRBV7-2 to TRBJ2-3. CDR3 length: 11 amino acids. The V gene's germline CDR1 is SGHTA and CDR2 FQGNSA. CDR3 residues: CASSLKDTQYF.

The chain couples TRBV6-2 or TRBV6-3 to TRBJ1-2; TCRdb reports TRBD1, a call that lacks DNA to check it against. The CDR3 loop spans 15 amino acids. Per germline, CDR1 MNHEY and CDR2 SVGEGT. This CDR3 is CASSYRGIANYGYTF.

This chain's CDR3 is CASSPYWTSTDTQYF. The rearrangement links TRBV7-2 to TRBJ2-3. The CDR3 totals 15 residues. CDR1 SGHTA and CDR2 FQGNSA come from the germline V gene.

This chain connects TRBV20-1 to TRBJ2-3; checking the TCRdb D call of TRBD2 is not possible without DNA. The CDR3 covers 15 residues. CDR1 is DFQATT and CDR2 is SNEGSKA in the germline V gene (reference sequence). The CDR3 loop is CSAIPGLPHTDTQYF.

The V call is TRBV11-2, the J call TRBJ1-2; checking the TCRdb D call of TRBD1 is not possible without DNA. Germline loops: CDR1 SGHAT, CDR2 FQNNGV. The CDR3 length is 15 residues. The CDR3 protein is CASSAPRTAPYGYTF. The whole variable domain, remainder taken from reference TRBV11-2 and TRBJ1-2, is EAGVAQSPRYKIIEKRQSVAFWCNPISGHATLYWYQQILGQGPKLLIQFQNNGVVDDSQLPKDRFSAERLKGVDSTLKIQPAKLEDSAVYLCASSAPRTAPYGYTFGSGTRLTVV.

The chain links TRBV20-1 to TRBJ2-1. Germline CDR1 and CDR2: DFQATT and SNEGSKA (reference sequence). The CDR3 runs to 12 residues. CDR3 loop: CSASRDAKEQFF.

The gene calls are TRBV7-2 and TRBJ2-1; checking the TCRdb D call of TRBD2 is not possible without DNA. Germline values: CDR1 SGHTA, CDR2 FQGNSA. This CDR3 spans 15 amino acids. This CDR3 is CASSLGGLLHNEQFF.

J is TRBJ1-1 and V is TRBV5-1; TCRdb indicates TRBD1, and absent DNA this call remains unverified. This CDR3 has 13 amino acids. Germline CDR1 and CDR2: SGHRS and YFSETQ. The CDR3 sequence: CASSTRANTEAFF.

V is TRBV19 and J is TRBJ2-1. This CDR3 is 12 amino acids long. Germline CDR1 reads LNHDA; CDR2 reads SQIVND (reference sequence). CDR3 in amino acids: CASSTEYNEQFF. The whole variable domain, remainder taken from reference TRBV19 and TRBJ2-1, is DGGITQSPKYLFRKEGQNVTLSCEQNLNHDAMYWYRQDPGQGLRLIYYSQIVNDFQKGDIAEGYSVSREKKESFPLTVTSAQKNPTAFYLCASSTEYNEQFFGPGTRLTVL.

The genes are TRBV20-1 and TRBJ2-5. The germline gives CDR1 DFQATT, CDR2 SNEGSKA (reference sequence). The CDR3 is made up of 13 amino acids. The CDR3: CSARVGNGETQYF.

J is TRBJ2-3 and V is TRBV7-2. The germline V gene encodes CDR1 SGHTA and CDR2 FQGNSA. The CDR3 length is 14 residues. CDR3 protein: CASSGLNSADTQYF.

V gene TRBV5-1 combines with J gene TRBJ2-1. Germline CDR1 is SGHRS and CDR2 is YFSETQ. The CDR3 spans 13 residues. CDR3 sequence: CASSLVADNEQFF.

The gene calls are TRBV20-1 and TRBJ1-1. CDR3 length: 15 amino acids. Germline V CDR1 and CDR2: DFQATT, SNEGSKA (reference sequence). CDR3: CSARDIADRNTEAFF.

The rearrangement joins TRBV5-4 to TRBJ2-5; TCRdb returns TRBD1, unconfirmable since there is no DNA. Germline V gene lookup returns CDR1 SGHNT and CDR2 YYREEE (reference sequence). The CDR3 extends over 15 amino acids. CDR3 in amino acids: CASRRRQGEVETQYF.

The V and J genes are TRBV11-3 and TRBJ2-2. This CDR3 is 14 amino acids long. Germline assignment: CDR1 SGHNT and CDR2 YENEEA. CDR3 residues: CASSLAVSTGELFF.

The chain uses TRBV25-1 and TRBJ1-1; TCRdb's D call of TRBD1 is untestable without DNA. The CDR3 has 14 amino acids. Germline V lookup: CDR1 MGHDK, CDR2 SYGVNS. CDR3 loop: CASSENRDGTEAFF.

V gene TRBV5-4 combines with J gene TRBJ2-7. This CDR3 has 13 amino acids. Germline lookup yields CDR1 SGHNT and CDR2 YYREEE (reference sequence). The CDR3: CASSLGIRNEQYF.

The genes are TRBV18 and TRBJ2-2; TCRdb reports TRBD2, a call that lacks DNA to check it against. Germline values: CDR1 KGHSH, CDR2 LQKENI. This CDR3 is 17 amino acids long. CDR3 protein: CASSLDRLAGRTGELFF.

The chain couples TRBV7-2 to TRBJ2-2; TCRdb selects TRBD2, and the lack of DNA leaves this call unchecked. This CDR3 contains 14 residues. Germline V gene data show CDR1 as SGHTA and CDR2 as FQGNSA. The CDR3 sequence is CASSISGRAWELFF.

The V call is TRBV18, the J call TRBJ2-7. The CDR3 is 14 residues long. The germline CDR1 and CDR2 sequences are KGHSH and LQKENI. This chain's CDR3 is CASSPNWGSYEQYF. The full variable domain, with the rest looked up from reference TRBV18 and TRBJ2-7, is NAGVMQNPRHLVRRRGQEARLRCSPMKGHSHVYWYRQLPEEGLKFMVYLQKENIIDESGMPKERFSAEFPKEGPSILRIQQVVRGDSAAYFCASSPNWGSYEQYFGPGTRLTVT.